The clone carrying this TCR beta chain has more than one count but fewer than ten. Its antigen is unknown. V lost 5 bases and J lost 5, with 9 bases in between. The CDR3 contains 12 residues. Germline assignment: CDR1 SEHNR and CDR2 FQNEAQ (reference sequence). These data originate in a study of T cells in Graves' hyperthyroidism and ophthalmopathy. Findings and limits, study-wide: Prediction of ophthalmopathy progression came a median roughly 6.4 months pre-onset. A model using 13 V-J features told ophthalmopathy apart from stable hyperthyroidism. Most clonotypes expanded in the thyroid (above 0.001) were also present in blood.

TCR beta CDR3 regions were amplified from RNA transcripts. The HTBI primer set served for first-round RT-PCR of the TCR CDR3. MiXCR, run by TCRdb on the multiplex PCR reads, gives a single entry per CDR3 protein. This sample has around 450,000 distinct CDR3 sequences, with roughly 14% found just once. Exclusion criteria comprised uncontrolled infection, other autoimmune disease, pregnancy or lactation. The clonotype originates from a woman between 18 and 30 years old with Graves' hyperthyroidism. The specimen was blood. V and J are TRBV7-9 and TRBJ1-1, with D perhaps matching TRBD1 (6 bases). The CDR3 region has the DNA TGTGCCAGCAGCCACAGGGTTACTGAAGCTTTCTTT. It encodes CASSHRVTEAFF.